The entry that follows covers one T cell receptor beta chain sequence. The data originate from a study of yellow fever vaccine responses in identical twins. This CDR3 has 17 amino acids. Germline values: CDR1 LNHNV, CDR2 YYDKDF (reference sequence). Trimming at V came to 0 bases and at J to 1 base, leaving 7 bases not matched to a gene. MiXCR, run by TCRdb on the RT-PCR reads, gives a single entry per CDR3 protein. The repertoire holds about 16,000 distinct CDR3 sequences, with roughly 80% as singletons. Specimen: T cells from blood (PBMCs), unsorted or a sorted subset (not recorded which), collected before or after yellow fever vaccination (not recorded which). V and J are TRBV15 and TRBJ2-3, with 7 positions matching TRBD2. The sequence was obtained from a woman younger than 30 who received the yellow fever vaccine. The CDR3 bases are TGTGCCACCAGCAGAGATGGGCGCGGGGGACGCACAGATACGCAGTATTTT. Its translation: CATSRDGRGGRTDTQYF.